This T cell receptor (beta chain) is from a study of blood T cell repertoires in COVID-19. CDR3 length: 10 amino acids. CDR1 is LGHNT and CDR2 is FRNRAP in the germline V gene. The ends were cut back, 4 bases at V and 8 bases at J, with 3 bases in the middle. Assay used: immunoSEQ multiplex PCR; TCRdb lists only in-frame clones, some missing. The sample has roughly 86,000 clones, roughly four fifths seen once. The chain links TRBV12-5 to TRBJ1-3; no firm D call. The origin of this receptor is a human donor in a cohort sampled during active COVID-19. Sequenced input: peripheral blood. This CDR3 reads CASGSYTIYF. The CDR3 bases are TGTGCTAGTGGTTCCTACACCATATATTTT. The whole variable domain, filled in from reference TRBV12-5 and TRBJ1-3, reads DARVTQTPRHKVTEMGQEVTMRCQPILGHNTVFWYRQTMMQGLELLAYFRNRAPLDDSGMPKDRFSAEMPDATLATLKIQPSEPRDSAVYFCASGSYTIYFGEGSWLTVV.